This record concerns one T cell receptor (beta chain) sequence. No antigen is known for it. Both 60 Vbeta primers and 13 Jbeta primers went into the PCR. Sequenced by immunoSEQ multiplex PCR; TCRdb stores in-frame clones only, minus some. The sample contains 200,000 to 250,000 clones, approximately 82% of which appear only once. The data are from a study of cytomegalovirus exposure and HLA in healthy donors. Study observations and caveats: Reported performance of the classifier showed diagnosis of cytomegalovirus status with high specificity and sensitivity. Analysis performed later showed TCR beta chains linked to HLA being more clonally expanded than equally common others.

This CDR3 region has 14 residues. V was cut by 1 base and J by 4 bases, with 9 bases left in between. Germline V gives CDR1 SGHNT, CDR2 YYREEE (reference sequence). The chain is built from TRBV5-4 and TRBJ1-5; D might be TRBD1 (5 bases). The source material was PBMCs. The TCR originated in a woman between 35 and 50 years old in good health and CMV-seronegative. The CDR3 sequence: CASSLWGVNQPQHF. The DNA for the CDR3 is TGTGCCAGCAGCTTGTGGGGGGTAAATCAGCCCCAGCATTTT.